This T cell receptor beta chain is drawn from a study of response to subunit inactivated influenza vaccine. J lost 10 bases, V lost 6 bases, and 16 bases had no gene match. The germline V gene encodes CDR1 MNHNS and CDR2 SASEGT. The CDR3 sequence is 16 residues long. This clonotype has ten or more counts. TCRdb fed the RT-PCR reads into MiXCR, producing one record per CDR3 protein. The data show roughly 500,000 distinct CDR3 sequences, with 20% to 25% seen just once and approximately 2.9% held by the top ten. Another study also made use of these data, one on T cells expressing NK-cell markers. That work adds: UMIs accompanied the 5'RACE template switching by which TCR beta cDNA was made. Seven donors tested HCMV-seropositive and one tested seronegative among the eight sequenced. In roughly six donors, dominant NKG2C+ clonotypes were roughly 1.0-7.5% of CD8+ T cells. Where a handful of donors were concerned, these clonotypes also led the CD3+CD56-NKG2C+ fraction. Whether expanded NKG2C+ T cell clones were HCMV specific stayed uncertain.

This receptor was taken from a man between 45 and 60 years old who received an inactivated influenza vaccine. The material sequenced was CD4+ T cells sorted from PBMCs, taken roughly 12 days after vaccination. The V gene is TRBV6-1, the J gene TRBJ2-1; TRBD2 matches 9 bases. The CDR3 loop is CASRLLPSGAYGEQFF. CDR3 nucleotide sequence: TGTGCCAGCAGACTCCTGCCTAGCGGGGCCTATGGCGAGCAGTTCTTC.